The 29 T cell receptor beta chains below all came from one sample that was sequenced in a study of memory CD4+ T cells and cytomegalovirus serostatus. Single viable CD3+CD4+CD8-CD45RO+ cells were sorted as the memory CD4+ T cells. The protocol was immunoSEQ multiplex PCR, while the TCRdb copy is restricted to in-frame clones and leaves out a portion. The table shows about 75,000 clones, with about 73% occurring only once. Source material: memory CD4+ T cells from blood. All receptors derive from an adult in good health and CMV-seropositive.

V is TRBV19 and J is TRBJ1-4; D is undetermined. The CDR3 runs 13 residues. The germline V gene encodes CDR1 LNHDA and CDR2 SQIVND (reference sequence). V lost 3 bases, J lost 6 bases, and 8 bases lay in between. The CDR3 here is CASSISQDEKLFF. The CDR3 DNA follows: TGTGCCAGTAGTATCTCGCAGGATGAAAAACTGTTTTTT.

The V call is TRBV6-6, the J call TRBJ1-5, with unresolved D. V was clipped by 5 bases and J by 4 bases, with 0 bases between them. Per the germline V gene, CDR1 is MNHNY and CDR2 is SVGAGI (reference sequence). The CDR3 has 10 amino acids. The CDR3 reads CASSNQPQHF. The CDR3 region has the DNA TGTGCCAGCAGTAATCAGCCCCAGCATTTT.

The chain recombines TRBV6-1 with TRBJ1-1; 10 bases are shared with TRBD1. Trimming removed 4 bases from V and 6 bases from J; junction bases left unmatched: 8. The CDR3 has 15 residues. Germline V gene sequence: CDR1 MNHNS, CDR2 SASEGT. The CDR3 DNA reads as TGTGCCAGCAGTGGTGGGACAGGGGTCCTCGCTGAAGCTTTCTTT. Protein sequence: CASSGGTGVLAEAFF.

This rearrangement joins TRBV5-4 to TRBJ2-7; D might be TRBD1 (5 bases). This CDR3 comprises 12 residues. CDR1 SGHNT and CDR2 YYREEE come from the germline V gene (reference sequence). Trimming took off 7 bases at V and 6 bases at J, with 14 bases between the two ends. CDR3 in amino acids: CASGQGGLEQYV. For the CDR3, the DNA is TGTGCCAGCGGTCAGGGTGGTCTCGAGCAGTACGTC.

The chain combines TRBV21-1 with TRBJ2-3; the D call in the table, TRBD2, was not verified against the DNA. TRBV21-1 represents a pseudogene. The CDR3 contains 18 residues. CDR3 sequence (DNA): TGTGCCAGCAGCAAAAGCCCACTTAGCGGGGGAAGCACAGATACGCAGTATTTT. It encodes CASSKSPLSGGSTDTQYF.

This clone qualifies as medium-sized. The chain links TRBV2 to TRBJ1-6, with D possibly TRBD1 on 5 matching bases. CDR3 length: 12 residues. Germline CDR1 SNHLY, CDR2 FYNNEI. The DNA for the CDR3 is TGTGCGATTCGCCTGGGGGTCTCACCCCTCCACTTT. Protein product: CAIRLGVSPLHF.

V is TRBV2 and J is TRBJ2-3; D is tentatively TRBD1 or TRBD2 (5 bases each). The germline CDR1 and CDR2 sequences are SNHLY and FYNNEI. This CDR3 comprises 19 residues. Trimming pared 7 bases from V and 5 bases from J, leaving 31 bases between. The DNA for the CDR3 is TGTGCCAGCACCGGCGGTTGGGGGAATTCGTCCCCCACGGAAGATACGCAGTATTTT. This sequence encodes CASTGGWGNSSPTEDTQYF.

In its sample, this clone was seen a few times. The rearrangement joins TRBV13 to TRBJ1-4; TRBD1 might be the D (5 bases). The V end lost 1 base, the J end lost 8 bases, and 11 bases lay between the germline ends. CDR1 and CDR2 (germline): PRHDT, FYEKMQ (reference sequence). The CDR3 runs to 14 residues. The CDR3 here is CASSLDQGREKLFF. Here the CDR3 DNA reads TGTGCCAGCAGCTTAGACCAGGGTAGGGAAAAACTGTTTTTT.

The V call is TRBV11-3, the J call TRBJ1-1, with 11 nucleotides matching TRBD1. CDR3 length: 16 residues. J was trimmed by 1 base and V by 3 bases; bases with no gene match: 4. In germline, CDR1 is SGHNT, CDR2 YENEEA. The CDR3 loop reads CASSFGQGAGNTEAFF. The CDR3 region has the DNA TGTGCCAGCAGCTTCGGACAGGGGGCTGGGAACACTGAAGCTTTCTTT. Together with reference TRBV11-3 and TRBJ1-1, the CDR3 gives the full variable domain: EAGVVQSPRYKIIEKKQPVAFWCNPISGHNTLYWYLQNLGQGPELLIRYENEEAVDDSQLPKDRFSAERLKGVDSTLKIQPAELGDSAVYLCASSFGQGAGNTEAFFGQGTRLTVV.

V usage is TRBV7-7 and J usage is TRBJ2-3; 11 nucleotides match TRBD2. J lost 5 bases, V lost 5 bases, and 9 bases had no gene match. The CDR3 is made up of 16 amino acids. In germline, CDR1 is SSHAT, CDR2 FNYEAQ (reference sequence). The CDR3 sequence: CASSLGTSGMEDTQYF. CDR3 nucleotides: TGTGCCAGCAGCCTGGGGACTAGCGGAATGGAAGATACGCAGTATTTT.

The chain combines TRBV7-2 with TRBJ2-2, with a weak D call TRBD1 (5 bases). This CDR3 spans 15 amino acids. Germline loops: CDR1 SGHTA, CDR2 FQGNSA. With 5 bases removed from V and 1 base from J, the gap between germline ends came to 11 bases. For the CDR3, the DNA is TGTGCCAGCAGCATAACCAGGGAGAACACCGGGGAGCTGTTTTTT. This translates into CASSITRENTGELFF.

The genes are TRBV18 and TRBJ2-1, with 14 bases aligning to TRBD2. The CDR3 is 15 amino acids. After removal of 3 bases from V and 9 bases from J, the junction contained 4 bases not matched to a gene. CDR1 and CDR2 (germline): KGHSH, LQKENI. For the CDR3, the DNA is TGTGCCAGCTCACCTGAGACTAGCGGGGGGGGTGAGCAGTTCTTC. Amino acid sequence: CASSPETSGGGEQFF.

The genes are TRBV5-1 and TRBJ2-5; TRBD1 agrees at 7 bases. V dropped 4 bases and J dropped 5; count of bases not matched to a gene: 8. CDR1 is SGHRS and CDR2 is YFSETQ in the germline V gene. The CDR3 is 14 amino acids. The CDR3 nucleotides are TGCGCCAGCAGCAAGGGACAGCGAGAGGAGACCCAGTACTTC. Amino acid sequence: CASSKGQREETQYF.

This clone was seen a handful of times. The chain carries TRBV13 and TRBJ1-3, with D possibly being TRBD1 (5 bases). Trimming removed 8 bases at V and 2 bases at J, with 7 bases between. Germline CDR1 reads PRHDT; CDR2 reads FYEKMQ (reference sequence). This CDR3 is 12 amino acids long. CDR3 sequence: CASGGAGNTIYF. Here the CDR3 DNA reads TGTGCCAGCGGAGGGGCTGGAAACACCATATATTTT.

The V call is TRBV10-2, the J call TRBJ2-3; 12 positions match TRBD2. The germline V gene encodes CDR1 WSHSY and CDR2 SAAADI. J was trimmed by 5 bases and V by 9 bases; bases with no gene match: 6. This CDR3 has 14 residues. CDR3 residues: CASRLAGDEDTQYF. CDR3 in DNA: TGCGCCAGTAGACTAGCGGGAGACGAAGATACGCAGTATTTT.

This chain links TRBV10-3 with TRBJ2-5; tentatively, D is TRBD1 (6 bases). V was shortened by 4 bases and J by 5 bases, with 17 bases between the two germline ends. The CDR3 is 15 residues long. Germline values: CDR1 ENHRY, CDR2 SYGVKD. CDR3 nucleotides: TGTGCCATCAGTGGAGGGTCCAGGGGTGGGGAGACCCAGTACTTC. Protein: CAISGGSRGGETQYF.

The chain is built from TRBV28 and TRBJ1-5; 7 bases agree with TRBD1. V dropped 7 bases and J dropped 4; count of bases not matched to a gene: 7. The CDR3 is made up of 14 amino acids. CDR1 is MDHEN and CDR2 is SYDVKM in the germline V gene. The CDR3 DNA follows: TGTGCCAGCACCGAAGGGACAGCTAATCAGCCCCAGCATTTT. It yields the protein CASTEGTANQPQHF.

CDR3: CASSPKTSSYNEQFF. CDR3 sequence (DNA): TGTGCCAGCAGCCCGAAAACAAGCTCCTACAATGAGCAGTTCTTC. The chain recombines TRBV27 with TRBJ2-1; D gene uncertain. V dropped 6 bases and J dropped 0 bases, with 12 bases sitting between them. This CDR3 comprises 15 residues. The germline CDR1 and CDR2 sequences are MNHEY and SMNVEV (reference sequence).

The gene calls are TRBV11-3 and TRBJ2-2; the D gene is possibly TRBD2 (7 bases). The germline gives CDR1 SGHNT, CDR2 YENEEA. The V and J ends lost 5 bases and 4 bases respectively, with 20 bases between them. The CDR3 loop spans 17 amino acids. DNA for the CDR3: TGTGCCAGCAGCCCCGCCGGGGGAGGGGGATTCACCGGGGAGCTGTTTTTT. Encoded protein: CASSPAGGGGFTGELFF. Variable domain in full (rest from reference TRBV11-3 and TRBJ2-2): EAGVVQSPRYKIIEKKQPVAFWCNPISGHNTLYWYLQNLGQGPELLIRYENEEAVDDSQLPKDRFSAERLKGVDSTLKIQPAELGDSAVYLCASSPAGGGGFTGELFFGEGSRLTVL.

This clone was seen only a few times. The V call is TRBV15, the J call TRBJ1-1; 7 nucleotides line up with TRBD1. Germline V gene sequence: CDR1 LNHNV, CDR2 YYDKDF (reference sequence). J lost 4 bases, V lost 0 bases, and 5 bases had no gene match. This CDR3 comprises 15 residues. The CDR3 spells CATSRERHRGTEAFF. The CDR3 coding sequence is TGTGCCACCAGCAGAGAGCGGCACAGGGGCACTGAAGCTTTCTTT.

V is TRBV9 and J is TRBJ2-3; 7 nucleotides line up with TRBD2. V trimming: 1 base; J trimming: 5 bases; junction bases outside the gene matches: 7. The CDR3 loop spans 15 amino acids. The germline V gene encodes CDR1 SGDLS and CDR2 YYNGEE. The CDR3 bases are TGTGCCAGCAGCGTAAATCCCAGGGAGGGAGATACGCAGTATTTT. Translated: CASSVNPREGDTQYF.

V is TRBV7-2 and J is TRBJ1-5; maybe TRBD1 (5 bases). The CDR3 is made up of 12 amino acids. From germline, CDR1 is SGHTA and CDR2 FQGNSA. Trimming removed 4 bases from V and 7 bases from J, with 8 bases in between. The CDR3 region is CASSWGYQPQHF. Written as DNA, the CDR3 is TGTGCCAGCAGCTGGGGCTACCAGCCCCAGCATTTT.

V gene TRBV7-9 combines with J gene TRBJ1-2; D gene uncertain. This CDR3 contains 13 residues. Germline V gene lookup returns CDR1 SEHNR and CDR2 FQNEAQ (reference sequence). Trimming pared 3 bases from V and 3 bases from J, leaving 8 bases between. Written as DNA, the CDR3 is TGTGCCAGCAGCTTGGACGGGGACTATGGCTACACCTTC. Amino acids: CASSLDGDYGYTF.

The chain employs TRBV30 and TRBJ1-6; D uncertain. The ends were cut back, 5 bases at V and 5 bases at J, with 13 bases in the middle. CDR1 and CDR2 (germline): GTSNPN, SVGIG (reference sequence). The CDR3 is 14 residues long. The CDR3 loop reads CAWRREVNNSPLHF. The CDR3 DNA reads as TGTGCCTGGCGAAGGGAAGTCAATAATTCACCCCTCCACTTT.

In its sample, this clone was seen a few times. The chain has TRBV7-9 and TRBJ1-1; 10 nucleotides agree with TRBD1. V trimming: 1 base; J trimming: 2 bases; junction bases outside the gene matches: 10. Germline CDR1 and CDR2: SEHNR and FQNEAQ (reference sequence). CDR3 length: 18 amino acids. The CDR3 here is CASSLGRGQGRGNTEAFF. DNA for the CDR3: TGTGCCAGCAGCTTAGGGCGGGGACAGGGGAGGGGAAACACTGAAGCTTTCTTT.

The V gene is TRBV5-4, the J gene TRBJ2-1, with 12 bases that match TRBD2. The CDR3 sequence is 15 residues long. In germline, CDR1 is SGHNT, CDR2 YYREEE (reference sequence). The trim removed 4 bases at V and 5 bases at J, leaving 4 bases unmatched. The CDR3 loop is CASSLAGGLDNEQFF. CDR3 in DNA: TGTGCCAGCAGCCTAGCGGGGGGGCTCGACAATGAGCAGTTCTTC.

The chain is built from TRBV7-2 and TRBJ1-2; TRBD1 matches 7 bases. CDR1 and CDR2 from the germline V gene are SGHTA and FQGNSA. V gave up 5 bases and J gave up 6 bases; unmatched junction bases: 3. The CDR3 loop spans 12 amino acids. The CDR3 spells CASSPQGDGYTF. Written as DNA, the CDR3 is TGTGCCAGCAGCCCCCAGGGGGATGGCTACACCTTC.

For the CDR3, the DNA is TGTGCCTGGAGAACCCAACTCAATCAGCCCCAGCATTTT. Its protein is CAWRTQLNQPQHF. The J gene is TRBJ1-5, the V gene TRBV30; D is ambiguous. This CDR3 spans 13 amino acids. CDR1 GTSNPN and CDR2 SVGIG come from the germline V gene (reference sequence). Trimming stripped 3 bases from V and 3 bases from J, with 9 bases between.

The CDR3 region is CASSLRQGQETQYF. Here the CDR3 DNA reads TGCGCCAGCAGCTTAAGACAGGGTCAGGAGACCCAGTACTTC. The chain is built from TRBV5-1 and TRBJ2-5; 7 bases agree with TRBD1. Germline trimming cut 2 bases from V and 5 bases from J; bases unmatched to any gene: 6. This CDR3 has 14 amino acids. The germline gives CDR1 SGHRS, CDR2 YFSETQ.